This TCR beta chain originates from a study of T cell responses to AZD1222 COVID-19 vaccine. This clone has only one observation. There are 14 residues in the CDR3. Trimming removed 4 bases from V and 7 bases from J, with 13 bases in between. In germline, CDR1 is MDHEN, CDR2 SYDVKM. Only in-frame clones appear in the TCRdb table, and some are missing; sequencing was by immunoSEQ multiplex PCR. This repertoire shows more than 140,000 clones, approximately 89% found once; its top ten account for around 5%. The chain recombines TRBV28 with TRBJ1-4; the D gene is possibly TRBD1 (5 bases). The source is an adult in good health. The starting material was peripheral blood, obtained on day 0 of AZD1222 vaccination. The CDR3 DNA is TGTGCCAGCAGTTGGAGGCAGGGCGCTGAAAAACTGTTTTTT. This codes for CASSWRQGAEKLFF.